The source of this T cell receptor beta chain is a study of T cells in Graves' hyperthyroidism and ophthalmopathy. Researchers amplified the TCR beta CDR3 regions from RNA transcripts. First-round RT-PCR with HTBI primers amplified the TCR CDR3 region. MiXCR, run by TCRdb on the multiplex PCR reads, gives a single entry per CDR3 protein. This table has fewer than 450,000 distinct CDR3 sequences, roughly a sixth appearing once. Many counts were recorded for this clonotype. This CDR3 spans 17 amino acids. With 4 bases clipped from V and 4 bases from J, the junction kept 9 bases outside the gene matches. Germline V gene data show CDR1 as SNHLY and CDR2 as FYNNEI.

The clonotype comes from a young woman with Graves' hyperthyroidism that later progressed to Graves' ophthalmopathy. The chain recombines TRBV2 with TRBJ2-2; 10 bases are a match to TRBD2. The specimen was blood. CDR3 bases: TGTGCCAGCAGTGCCCCCCCACTAGCGGGAACCACCGGGGAGCTGTTTTTT. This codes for CASSAPPLAGTTGELFF. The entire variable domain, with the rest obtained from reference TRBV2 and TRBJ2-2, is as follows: EPEVTQTPSHQVTQMGQEVILRCVPISNHLYFYWYRQILGQKVEFLVSFYNNEISEKSEIFDDQFSVERPDGSNFTLKIRSTKLEDSAMYFCASSAPPLAGTTGELFFGEGSRLTVL.